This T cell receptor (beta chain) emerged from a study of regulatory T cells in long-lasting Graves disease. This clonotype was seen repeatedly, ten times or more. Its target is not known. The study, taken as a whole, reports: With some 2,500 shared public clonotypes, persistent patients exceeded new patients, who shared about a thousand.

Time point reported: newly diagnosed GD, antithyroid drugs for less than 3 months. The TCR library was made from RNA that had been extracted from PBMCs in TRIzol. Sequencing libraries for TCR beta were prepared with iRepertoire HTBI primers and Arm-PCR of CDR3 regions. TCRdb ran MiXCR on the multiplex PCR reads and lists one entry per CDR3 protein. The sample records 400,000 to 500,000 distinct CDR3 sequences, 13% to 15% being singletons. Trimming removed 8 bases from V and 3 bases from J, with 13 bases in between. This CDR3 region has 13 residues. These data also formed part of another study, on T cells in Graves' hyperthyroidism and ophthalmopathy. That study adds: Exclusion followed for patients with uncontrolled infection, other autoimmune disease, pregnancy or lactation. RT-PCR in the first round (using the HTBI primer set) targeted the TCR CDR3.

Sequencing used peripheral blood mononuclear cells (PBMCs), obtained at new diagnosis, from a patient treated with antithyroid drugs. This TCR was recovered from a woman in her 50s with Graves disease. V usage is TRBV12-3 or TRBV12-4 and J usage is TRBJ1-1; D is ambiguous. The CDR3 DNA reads TGTGCCAGCCGTGGGAGGTTGGACACTGAAGCTTTCTTT. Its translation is CASRGRLDTEAFF.